The rows below give T cell receptor beta chains drawn from one sample of a study of molecular identifiers for immune sequencing clone quantification. TCRdb passed the PCR reads through MiXCR, listing each CDR3 protein once. Of some 100,000 distinct CDR3 sequences listed, under 20% are singletons. Input material: naive CD8+ T cells from blood, with Jurkat cell RNA spiked in. These receptors were taken from a human donor in good health. Some libraries in this study had Jurkat cell RNA spiked in. Both conserved end residues are trimmed from each CDR3. Each record gives: V gene, clone size, CDR3 length, J gene, CDR3 protein. Clone sizes are given selectively: once, few, many, or a class where the clone is expanded.

V gene: TRBV2; clone size: -; CDR3 length: 13; J gene: TRBJ2-3; CDR3 protein: ASSERTSNTVTQY
V gene: TRBV7-8; clone size: many; CDR3 length: 18; J gene: TRBJ1-1; CDR3 protein: ASSLSGSAGLILDSTEAF
V gene: TRBV7-9; clone size: many; CDR3 length: 12; J gene: TRBJ2-1; CDR3 protein: ASSASRPYNEQF
V gene: TRBV4-3; clone size: many; CDR3 length: 17; J gene: TRBJ1-3; CDR3 protein: ASSQGSAGETYSGNTIY
V gene: TRBV3-1; clone size: many; CDR3 length: 13; J gene: TRBJ2-3; CDR3 protein: ASTGLAGGPDTQY
V gene: TRBV4-2; clone size: many; CDR3 length: 14; J gene: TRBJ2-7; CDR3 protein: ASSQALGGASYEQY
V gene: TRBV11-2; clone size: many; CDR3 length: 14; J gene: TRBJ2-1; CDR3 protein: ASSSPGTGVLDEQF
V gene: TRBV7-9; clone size: many; CDR3 length: 13; J gene: TRBJ1-1; CDR3 protein: ASSLVQYGGAKAF
V gene: TRBV3-1; clone size: many; CDR3 length: 13; J gene: TRBJ2-2; CDR3 protein: ASSKLAGDTGELF
V gene: TRBV27; clone size: many; CDR3 length: 16; J gene: TRBJ2-1; CDR3 protein: ASSLYGKVAGSYNEQF
V gene: TRBV7-8; clone size: many; CDR3 length: 14; J gene: TRBJ2-7; CDR3 protein: ASSLASGWGSYEQY
V gene: TRBV7-2; clone size: many; CDR3 length: 11; J gene: TRBJ2-1; CDR3 protein: ASSLGGGSEQF
V gene: TRBV7-9; clone size: many; CDR3 length: 12; J gene: TRBJ1-5; CDR3 protein: ASSRTDLNQPQH
V gene: TRBV28; clone size: -; CDR3 length: 12; J gene: TRBJ2-2; CDR3 protein: ASRVGVSAGEMF
V gene: TRBV4-3; clone size: many; CDR3 length: 13; J gene: TRBJ1-3; CDR3 protein: ASSQDPNSGNTIY
V gene: TRBV7-8; clone size: many; CDR3 length: 16; J gene: TRBJ2-1; CDR3 protein: ASSSGALAGGNYNEQF
V gene: TRBV27; clone size: many; CDR3 length: 10; J gene: TRBJ1-1; CDR3 protein: ASLTGNTEAF
V gene: TRBV11-2; clone size: few; CDR3 length: 16; J gene: TRBJ2-1; CDR3 protein: ASSLDPGERSSYNEQF
V gene: TRBV6-1; clone size: many; CDR3 length: 13; J gene: TRBJ2-3; CDR3 protein: ASSEWDSRADTQY
V gene: TRBV14; clone size: many; CDR3 length: 11; J gene: TRBJ1-2; CDR3 protein: ASSQEWGGGYT
V gene: TRBV27; clone size: many; CDR3 length: 13; J gene: TRBJ2-7; CDR3 protein: ASRVTSGGAYEQY
V gene: TRBV27; clone size: -; CDR3 length: 14; J gene: TRBJ2-2; CDR3 protein: AGSISGTLNTGELF
V gene: TRBV19; clone size: many; CDR3 length: 10; J gene: TRBJ1-1; CDR3 protein: ASETGGTEAF
V gene: TRBV12-3/TRBV12-4; clone size: many; CDR3 length: 12; J gene: TRBJ1-1; CDR3 protein: ASSLEGAVTEAF
V gene: TRBV6-2/TRBV6-3; clone size: few; CDR3 length: 14; J gene: TRBJ1-1; CDR3 protein: ASSGRTGIENTEAF
V gene: TRBV27; clone size: many; CDR3 length: 14; J gene: TRBJ1-3; CDR3 protein: ASSPHPGQGADTIY
V gene: TRBV20-1; clone size: many; CDR3 length: 9; J gene: TRBJ1-4; CDR3 protein: SAKKVEKLF
V gene: TRBV19; clone size: many; CDR3 length: 13; J gene: TRBJ2-7; CDR3 protein: ASSIDLEETYEQY
V gene: TRBV3-1; clone size: -; CDR3 length: 17; J gene: TRBJ2-5; CDR3 protein: ASSPSRTRVATSQETQY
V gene: TRBV7-2; clone size: many; CDR3 length: 13; J gene: TRBJ2-7; CDR3 protein: ASSPTRTAYYEQY
V gene: TRBV19; clone size: -; CDR3 length: 15; J gene: TRBJ1-5; CDR3 protein: ASSTYWDNPLNQPQH